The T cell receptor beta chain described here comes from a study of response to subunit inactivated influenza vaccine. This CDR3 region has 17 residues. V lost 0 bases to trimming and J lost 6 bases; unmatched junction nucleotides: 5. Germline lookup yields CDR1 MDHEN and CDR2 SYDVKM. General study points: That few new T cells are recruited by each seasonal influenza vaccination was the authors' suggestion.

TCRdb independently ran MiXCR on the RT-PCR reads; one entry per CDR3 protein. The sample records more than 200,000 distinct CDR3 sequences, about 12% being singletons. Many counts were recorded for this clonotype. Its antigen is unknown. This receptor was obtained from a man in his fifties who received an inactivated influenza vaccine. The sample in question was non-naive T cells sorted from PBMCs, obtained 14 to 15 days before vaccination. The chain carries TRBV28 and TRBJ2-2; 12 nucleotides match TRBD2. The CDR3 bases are TGTGCCAGCAGTTTATGGTCCCTAGCGGGGGGGCCCGGGGAGCTGTTTTTT. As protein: CASSLWSLAGGPGELFF. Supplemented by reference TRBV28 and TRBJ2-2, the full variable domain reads DVKVTQSSRYLVKRTGEKVFLECVQDMDHENMFWYRQDPGLGLRLIYFSYDVKMKEKGDIPEGYSVSREKKERFSLILESASTNQTSMYLCASSLWSLAGGPGELFFGEGSRLTVL.